This paragraph covers one T cell receptor (beta chain) sequence. Its antigen is still unknown. This table comes from immunoSEQ multiplex PCR, and its TCRdb copy is limited to in-frame clones, with some not included. This sample has 20,000 to 25,000 clones, with roughly 84% found just once. The data were taken from a study of a mutant IDH1 vaccine in newly diagnosed glioma. Across the study: Averaging around 42 years of age, treated patients were approximately 60% male and 37.5% female. Receipt of radiotherapy, temozolomide, or both preceded the study, and most received both. The study's findings and limits: The vaccine induced immune responses, and these occurred in over 90% of patients. Changes to the top peripheral T cell clonotypes appeared unrelated to pseudoprogression.

Described time point: baseline, week 1 (first vaccination visit). Regarding treatment: pre-vaccination baseline after standard-of-care therapy. Trimming left V 1 base short and J 9 bases short, with 10 bases between. Germline V lookup: CDR1 SGHTA, CDR2 FQGNSA. The CDR3 runs 13 residues. The starting material was PBMCs, obtained from a glioma patient treated with radiotherapy, temozolomide or both. V usage is TRBV7-2 and J usage is TRBJ1-5; D gene unclear. This clonotype was sampled from a man aged 35 to 55 with glioma. The CDR3 DNA reads as TGTGCCAGCAGCTTAGGCCCCGAGCTGCCCCAGCATTTT. Protein: CASSLGPELPQHF. Filled out from reference TRBV7-2 and TRBJ1-5, the complete variable domain reads GAGVSQSPSNKVTEKGKDVELRCDPISGHTALYWYRQSLGQGLEFLIYFQGNSAPDKSGLPSDRFSAERTGGSVSTLTIQRTQQEDSAVYLCASSLGPELPQHFGDGTRLSIL.